This T cell receptor beta chain was profiled in a study of blood T cell repertoires in COVID-19. Study as a whole: The United States, Italy and Spain supplied acute and convalescent COVID-19 samples.

The ends were cut back, 2 bases at V and 0 bases at J, with 10 bases in the middle. Germline V lookup: CDR1 MNHEY, CDR2 SMNVEV (reference sequence). The CDR3 spans 15 residues. The sample holds many counts of this clone. This same CDR3 is encoded by further DNA sequences in the sample. Libraries were prepared by immunoSEQ multiplex PCR; TCRdb keeps only in-frame clonotypes and omits some of them. The sample holds a few hundred thousand clones, less than 90% seen once. This sequence originates from a middle-aged man with active or convalescent COVID-19. The sequenced material came from peripheral blood. The chain has TRBV27 and TRBJ1-1; D is unclear. For the CDR3, the DNA is TGTGCCAGCAGTTTAAAGCGTGGAATGAACACTGAAGCTTTCTTT. This translates into CASSLKRGMNTEAFF.